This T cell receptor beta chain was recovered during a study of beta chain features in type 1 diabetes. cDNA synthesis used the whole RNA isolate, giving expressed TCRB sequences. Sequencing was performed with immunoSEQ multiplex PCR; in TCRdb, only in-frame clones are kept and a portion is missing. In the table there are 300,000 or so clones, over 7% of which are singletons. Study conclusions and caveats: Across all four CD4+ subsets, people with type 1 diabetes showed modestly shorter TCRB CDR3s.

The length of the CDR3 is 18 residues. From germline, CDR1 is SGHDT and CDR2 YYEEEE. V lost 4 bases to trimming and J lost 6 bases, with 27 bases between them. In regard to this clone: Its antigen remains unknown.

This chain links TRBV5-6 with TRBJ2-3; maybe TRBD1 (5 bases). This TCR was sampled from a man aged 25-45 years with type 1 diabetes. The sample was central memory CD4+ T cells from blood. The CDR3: CASSALAVSDPSGDTQYF. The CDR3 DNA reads TGTGCCAGCAGCGCTTTAGCAGTATCGGACCCATCAGGGGATACGCAGTATTTT. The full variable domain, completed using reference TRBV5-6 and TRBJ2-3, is DAGVTQSPTHLIKTRGQQVTLRCSPKSGHDTVSWYQQALGQGPQFIFQYYEEEERQRGNFPDRFSGHQFPNYSSELNVNALLLGDSALYLCASSALAVSDPSGDTQYFGPGTRLTVL.